This T cell receptor (beta chain) was documented in a study of cytomegalovirus exposure and HLA in healthy donors. Study details: Earlier findings included about 120 million unique TCR beta sequences obtained from 150 million to 200 million T cells. Findings of the study overall: Later findings reportedly placed an Asian-associated ancestry cluster below the roughly 660-donor mean for N-insertions.

As concerns this clone: Its antigen is as yet unknown. A read error may produce the germline difference seen at one junction end.

In the PCR, 60 Vbeta and 13 Jbeta primers were used. The method was immunoSEQ multiplex PCR; TCRdb's version includes in-frame clones alone and lacks a portion of them. Here the sample spans about 170,000 clones, 72% being singletons. Germline CDR1 and CDR2: LNHDA and SQIVND (reference sequence). The CDR3 runs to 14 residues. The sequence was obtained from a human donor in good health. Sample: PBMCs. The rearrangement uses TRBV19 and TRBJ1-1; D uncertain. In DNA, the CDR3 is TGTGCCAGTAGTATAGGTCAGTTGAAAACTGAAGCTTTCTTT. Amino acid sequence: CASSIGQLKTEAFF.